Listed here are 2 T cell receptor beta chains from one sample, sequenced in a study of T-cell reconstitution after alpha-beta-depleted transplantation in children. Using unique molecular identifiers, the investigators prepared the TCRbeta library. TCRdb re-called the PCR reads with MiXCR, one entry per CDR3 protein. This table has a few hundred thousand distinct CDR3 sequences, 27% appearing once. The material was PBMCs, obtained before TCRalphabeta/CD19-depleted stem cell transplant. The receptors here all came from a boy under two years old with Wiskott-Aldrich syndrome, due to receive a stem cell transplant.

This clonotype was seen ten or more times. The chain combines TRBV3-1 with TRBJ1-6; TRBD1 matches 8 bases. CDR1 is LGHDT and CDR2 is YNNKEL in the germline V gene (reference sequence). The J segment lost 2 bases and the V segment lost 3 bases, leaving 12 bases of the junction unmatched. This CDR3 spans 19 amino acids. DNA for the CDR3: TGTGCCAGCAGCCAGGATGCCCGGGGACAGGCTACCTATAATTCACCCCTCCACTTT. Its protein is CASSQDARGQATYNSPLHF.

This clonotype was recorded a few times. This chain connects TRBV6-2 or TRBV6-3 to TRBJ2-2; 12 bases fit TRBD2. The germline gives CDR1 MNHEY, CDR2 SVGEGT. The CDR3 spans 20 residues. Germline trimming cut 6 bases from V and 0 bases from J; bases unmatched to any gene: 14. CDR3 DNA sequence: TGTGCCAGCAGAAGGATCGGGACTAGCGGGTCCCAGCCGAACACCGGGGAGCTGTTTTTT. Its protein product is CASRRIGTSGSQPNTGELFF.